The rows below give T cell receptor beta chains drawn from one sample of a study of CD8 T cells in Susac syndrome. TCRdb re-called the immunoSEQ multiplex PCR reads with MiXCR, one entry per CDR3 protein. The data show 130,000 to 150,000 distinct CDR3 sequences, around 94% seen once. The sample taken for sequencing was CD8+ T cells from PBMCs. These receptor sequences come from a human donor in good health. The CDR3 runs from the conserved cysteine through the conserved F or W. D genes are given only for firm matches. Not every row has a clone size; where given, it reads once, few, many or a size class.

D,J,size,V,CDR3,DNA
.,TRBJ2-3,.,TRBV7-2,CASSLEAADTQYF,TGTGCCAGCAGCTTAGAAGCTGCTGATACGCAGTATTTT
.,TRBJ2-7,.,TRBV9,CASSVVMRKGPTDEQYF,TGTGCCAGCAGCGTAGTCATGCGGAAGGGGCCTACCGACGAGCAGTACTTC
.,TRBJ2-1,.,TRBV2,CARKGLPNHNEQFF,TGTGCCCGGAAGGGACTCCCCAATCACAATGAGCAGTTCTTC
.,TRBJ1-1,once,TRBV12-3/TRBV12-4,CASSEDRNTEAFF,TGTGCCAGCAGCGAGGACAGAAACACTGAAGCTTTCTTT
.,TRBJ2-1,.,TRBV4-3,CASSQFLYNEQFF,TGCGCCAGCAGCCAATTCCTTTACAATGAGCAGTTCTTC
.,TRBJ2-7,once,TRBV6-5,CASSPNGDEQYF,TGTGCCAGCAGTCCCAATGGGGACGAGCAGTACTTC
.,TRBJ1-2,.,TRBV29-1,CSVVGSYGYTF,TGCAGCGTTGTTGGTAGCTATGGCTACACCTTC
.,TRBJ2-7,.,TRBV20-1,CSARDRGGVSYEQYF,TGCAGTGCTAGAGATCGAGGGGGAGTGTCCTACGAGCAGTACTTC
.,TRBJ1-2,.,TRBV30,CAWSVYTASNGYTF,TGTGCCTGGAGTGTTTACACAGCCTCTAATGGCTACACCTTC
.,TRBJ1-2,.,TRBV4-3,CASSQDGRGGYTF,TGCGCCAGCAGCCAAGATGGCAGGGGCGGCTACACCTTC
.,TRBJ2-5,.,TRBV28,CASSYPFVGQETQYF,TGTGCCAGCAGTTACCCGTTTGTGGGCCAAGAGACCCAGTACTTC
TRBD2,TRBJ2-2,.,TRBV27,CASSLAGEARGELFF,TGTGCCAGCAGTTTAGCGGGAGAGGCACGTGGGGAGCTGTTTTTT
.,TRBJ2-2,once,TRBV7-2,CASSSGMGGTGELFF,TGTGCCAGCAGCTCCGGGATGGGAGGTACCGGGGAGCTGTTTTTT
.,TRBJ2-7,.,TRBV28,CASSTRDGFAYEQYF,TGTGCCAGCAGTACCCGGGACGGCTTCGCCTACGAGCAGTACTTC
.,TRBJ2-7,.,TRBV29-1,CSVVSGNSYEQYF,TGCAGCGTTGTTTCGGGGAACTCCTACGAGCAGTACTTC
.,TRBJ2-7,.,TRBV27,CASSLSPGGRYEQYF,TGTGCCAGCAGTCTATCACCGGGCGGACGATACGAGCAGTACTTC
.,TRBJ2-7,.,TRBV5-1,CASSNEAVTYEQYF,TGCGCCAGCAGCAACGAGGCTGTAACCTACGAGCAGTACTTC
.,TRBJ2-7,.,TRBV30,CAWSVWGEQYF,TGTGCCTGGAGTGTATGGGGGGAGCAGTACTTC
.,TRBJ2-7,few,TRBV7-6,CASSLDGGNYEQYF,TGTGCCAGCAGCTTAGATGGCGGGAACTACGAGCAGTACTTC
TRBD2,TRBJ2-3,.,TRBV2,CASGLAGDTQYF,TGTGCCAGCGGACTAGCGGGTGATACGCAGTATTTT
.,TRBJ2-1,once,TRBV15,CATSIQELTDEQFF,TGTGCCACCAGCATCCAGGAACTGACCGATGAGCAGTTCTTC
.,TRBJ2-6,.,TRBV28,CASSIGDLSGANVLTF,TGTGCCAGCTCAATAGGGGACCTCTCTGGGGCCAACGTCCTGACTTTC
.,TRBJ1-1,.,TRBV27,CASNTRWRGSMNTEAFF,TGTGCCAGCAACACCCGGTGGAGGGGGTCCATGAACACTGAAGCTTTCTTT
.,TRBJ1-1,.,TRBV6-5,CASRTTDGMNTEAFF,TGTGCCAGCAGGACAACTGACGGTATGAACACTGAAGCTTTCTTT
.,TRBJ2-7,.,TRBV20-1,CSARPWFSYEQYF,TGCAGTGCTAGGCCCTGGTTCTCCTACGAGCAGTACTTC
.,TRBJ1-5,.,TRBV20-1,CSAREKGNQPQHF,TGCAGTGCTAGGGAAAAGGGCAATCAGCCCCAGCATTTT
.,TRBJ1-1,.,TRBV7-9,CASSSGLEAFF,TGTGCCAGCAGCTCCGGGTTGGAAGCTTTCTTT
.,TRBJ2-1,.,TRBV25-1,CASSRAPGHHEQFF,TGTGCCAGCAGTCGAGCCCCGGGACACCATGAGCAGTTCTTC
.,TRBJ2-1,.,TRBV27,CASSLMGQGSFF,TGTGCCAGCAGTTTAATGGGGCAGGGTTCGTTCTTC
TRBD1,TRBJ1-1,.,TRBV7-9,CASSFRQGLDTEAFF,TGTGCCAGCAGCTTCCGACAGGGGTTGGACACTGAAGCTTTCTTT
TRBD1,TRBJ2-5,.,TRBV29-1,CSVVPQGSQETQYF,TGCAGCGTTGTCCCACAGGGGAGTCAAGAGACCCAGTACTTC
.,TRBJ1-1,.,TRBV13,CASSPEVLPGAFF,TGTGCCAGCAGCCCCGAGGTCCTTCCGGGGGCTTTCTTT
TRBD2,TRBJ2-7,.,TRBV20-1,CSARRAGEPNYEQYF,TGCAGTGCCCGAAGGGCGGGAGAGCCCAACTACGAGCAGTACTTC
.,TRBJ2-1,.,TRBV7-8,CASEYNEQFF,TGTGCCAGCGAATACAATGAGCAGTTCTTC
.,TRBJ2-1,.,TRBV12-3/TRBV12-4,CASSPSVVNEQFF,TGTGCCAGCAGTCCTAGTGTGGTCAATGAGCAGTTCTTC
TRBD2,TRBJ2-1,.,TRBV7-8,CASSPPREGDEQFF,TGTGCCAGCAGCCCCCCGCGGGAGGGGGATGAGCAGTTCTTC
.,TRBJ2-1,.,TRBV19,CASTRGYNEQFF,TGTGCCAGTACCCGGGGGTACAATGAGCAGTTCTTC
.,TRBJ2-7,.,TRBV24-1,CATLVGAEQYF,TGTGCCACTCTCGTTGGGGCTGAGCAGTACTTC
.,TRBJ2-5,.,TRBV7-9,CASSSAGLIETQYF,TGTGCCAGCAGCTCCGCGGGATTGATTGAGACCCAGTACTTC
TRBD2,TRBJ2-1,.,TRBV4-3,CASSSGTSGFNEQFF,TGCGCCAGCAGTTCCGGGACTAGCGGGTTTAATGAGCAGTTCTTC
TRBD1,TRBJ2-7,.,TRBV30,CAWSLGQGSTEQYF,TGTGCCTGGAGTTTAGGACAGGGGTCGACCGAGCAGTACTTC
TRBD1,TRBJ2-1,once,TRBV15,CATSSDRGFVNEQFF,TGTGCCACCAGCAGTGACAGGGGGTTCGTCAATGAGCAGTTCTTC
TRBD2,TRBJ2-1,.,TRBV7-9,CASSTRLAGERNEQFF,TGTGCCAGCAGCACAAGACTAGCGGGAGAACGTAATGAGCAGTTCTTC
.,TRBJ1-1,.,TRBV20-1,CSARVRDIRWDTEAFF,TGCAGTGCTAGGGTCCGGGACATTCGGTGGGACACTGAAGCTTTCTTT
.,TRBJ1-2,.,TRBV29-1,CSVEDADFGYTF,TGCAGCGTTGAAGACGCGGACTTCGGCTACACCTTC
TRBD2,TRBJ2-7,.,TRBV4-3,CASSLGWRETDEQYF,TGCGCCAGCAGCTTAGGGTGGCGGGAGACCGACGAGCAGTACTTC
TRBD1,TRBJ1-2,.,TRBV30,CAWSVGPGGADGYTF,TGTGCCTGGAGTGTAGGGCCAGGGGGCGCGGATGGCTACACCTTC
.,TRBJ1-1,.,TRBV12-5,CASGLVRSDAFF,TGTGCTAGTGGTTTGGTACGCTCGGACGCTTTCTTT
TRBD2,TRBJ2-7,.,TRBV4-3,CASSDGTSGTYEQYF,TGCGCCAGCAGCGACGGGACTAGCGGAACCTACGAGCAGTACTTC
TRBD1,TRBJ2-7,.,TRBV30,CAWSQGQGPYEQYF,TGTGCCTGGAGCCAGGGACAGGGGCCCTACGAGCAGTACTTC
TRBD1,TRBJ2-3,.,TRBV2,CASSVTGSTDTQYF,TGTGCCAGCAGTGTGACAGGGAGCACAGATACGCAGTATTTT